Described below is a single T cell receptor beta chain sequence and its context. This sample is drawn from a study of blood T cells in healthy people across ages. The junction had 4 bases not matched to a gene; V was cut back by 3 bases and J by 3 bases. The CDR3 loop spans 15 amino acids. Germline CDR1 WNHNN, CDR2 SYGVQD (reference sequence). PCR was performed a second time for about 6 to 11 cycles using a sample-barcoded 5' primer and a J-beta primer mix. MiXCR, run by TCRdb on the 5' RACE reads, gives a single entry per CDR3 protein. The sample lists roughly 1.4 million distinct CDR3 sequences; approximately 59% were seen once.

This sequence joins TRBV10-1 and TRBJ2-2, with TRBD1 matching 7 bases. This clonotype was sampled from a man between 18 and 35 years old in good health. Sequenced material: blood. Here the CDR3 DNA reads TGCGCCAGCAGTGAAGGGGGCAGGGACACCGGGGAGCTGTTTTTT. This encodes CASSEGGRDTGELFF.